Below, one T cell receptor beta chain is given with its context. Profiling relied on immunoSEQ multiplex PCR, and the TCRdb table lists in-frame clones only, not all of them. Of about 48,000 clones listed, about 84% are singletons. The record originates from a study of T cells in tumors after PD-1 blockade. Study context: During anti-PD-1 treatment, some patients continued daily vismodegib 150 mg.

The V segment lost 5 bases and the J segment 3 bases; nucleotides outside the gene matches: 3. The germline V gene has CDR1 SGHTA and CDR2 FQGNSA. This CDR3 comprises 15 residues. Sequenced material: PBMCs, taken before anti-PD-1 treatment. The source is a human donor with basal cell carcinoma. The chain is built from TRBV7-2 and TRBJ2-1, with 11 bases matching TRBD2. The CDR3 DNA reads TGTGCCAGCAGCCTCGGGACTAGCGGCTACAATGAGCAGTTCTTC. This gives the protein CASSLGTSGYNEQFF.